The 21 T cell receptor beta chains presented below share a single source sample, sequenced in a study of blood T cell repertoires in COVID-19. Some clones are missing from TCRdb's copy, which holds only in-frame ones; the method was immunoSEQ multiplex PCR. The table lists around 70,000 clones, over 80% of them singletons. Material: peripheral blood. The source of these receptors is a human donor in a cohort sampled during active COVID-19.

A single count supports this clone. The chain carries TRBV3-1 (or the pseudogene TRBV3-2) and TRBJ2-7; no definite D call. Germline CDR1 and CDR2: LGHDT and YNNKEL (reference sequence). With 3 bases removed from V and 2 bases from J, the gap between germline ends came to 5 bases. CDR3 size: 12 residues. As DNA, the CDR3 is TGTGCCAGCAGCCATCTAACCTACGAGCAGTACTTC. Protein: CASSHLTYEQYF.

A word on this clone: An end of the junction does not agree with germline; a read error may underlie this. The J gene is TRBJ2-5, the V gene TRBV2, with TRBD1 matching over 7 bases. The CDR3 consists of 13 residues. The germline CDR1 and CDR2 sequences are SNHLY and FYNNEI. As DNA, the CDR3 is TGTGCCAACAGTGGGACGGGCCAGGGGGTCCAGTACTTC. Translating gives CANSGTGQGVQYF.

The rearrangement joins TRBV5-1 to TRBJ2-1; D is perhaps TRBD2 (5 bases). The germline V gene encodes CDR1 SGHRS and CDR2 YFSETQ. The CDR3 runs 15 residues. Trimming pared 2 bases from V and 0 bases from J, leaving 9 bases between. The CDR3 reads CASSLSGSSYNEQFF. CDR3 nucleotide sequence: TGCGCCAGCAGCTTATCGGGGAGCTCCTACAATGAGCAGTTCTTC.

V is TRBV28 and J is TRBJ2-1, with 13 bases matching TRBD2. With V trimmed by 6 bases and J by 5 bases, 7 bases remained unmatched. Germline CDR1 MDHEN, CDR2 SYDVKM. The CDR3 has 16 amino acids. CDR3 sequence: CASSPPGLAGNNEQFF. The CDR3 DNA follows: TGTGCCAGCAGCCCCCCGGGACTAGCGGGAAACAATGAGCAGTTCTTC.

The J gene is TRBJ1-4, the V gene TRBV4-3, with 8 bases that match TRBD1. This CDR3 is 17 amino acids long. Germline loops: CDR1 LGHNA, CDR2 YSLEER. Trimming at V came to 1 base and at J to 5 bases, leaving 9 bases not matched to a gene. The chain's CDR3 is CASSQVGAQGVNEKLFF. CDR3 bases: TGCGCCAGCAGCCAAGTGGGGGCACAGGGGGTGAATGAAAAACTGTTTTTT.

The rearrangement links TRBV7-9 to TRBJ1-5, with D possibly matching TRBD1 (5 bases). The germline V gene has CDR1 SEHNR and CDR2 FQNEAQ (reference sequence). This CDR3 is built from 14 residues. Trimming took off 5 bases at V and 3 bases at J, with 11 bases between the two ends. DNA for the CDR3: TGTGCCAGCAGCGAAGGGGAAGCCAATCAGCCCCAGCATTTT. It specifies CASSEGEANQPQHF.

The J gene is TRBJ1-4, the V gene TRBV15; the match to TRBD1 covers 7 bases. The CDR3 length is 14 residues. The V gene's germline CDR1 is LNHNV and CDR2 YYDKDF (reference sequence). J was trimmed by 6 bases and V by 5 bases; bases with no gene match: 6. The chain's CDR3 is CATSLQGFDEKLFF. DNA for the CDR3: TGTGCCACCAGCCTACAGGGGTTCGATGAAAAACTGTTTTTT.

The DNA of the CDR3 is TGTGCCAGCAGCTTAGCAACGGCGGGAGCCTACGAGCAGTACTTC. Translating gives CASSLATAGAYEQYF. The J gene is TRBJ2-7, the V gene TRBV7-2; 7 nucleotides agree with TRBD2. V shed 0 bases, J shed 2 bases, and the junction held 4 bases outside the gene matches. Germline assignment: CDR1 SGHTA and CDR2 FQGNSA. This CDR3 region has 15 residues.

This clone was picked up one time. The chain combines TRBV2 with TRBJ2-5; D might be TRBD1 (6 bases). In germline, CDR1 is SNHLY, CDR2 FYNNEI. V lost 5 bases and J 7 bases, leaving 17 bases between the germline ends. The CDR3 is made up of 14 amino acids. CDR3 in amino acids: CASSWDGTLGTQYF. The CDR3, as DNA: TGTGCCAGCAGTTGGGATGGGACATTGGGGACCCAGTACTTC. The entire variable domain, with the rest obtained from reference TRBV2 and TRBJ2-5, is as follows: EPEVTQTPSHQVTQMGQEVILRCVPISNHLYFYWYRQILGQKVEFLVSFYNNEISEKSEIFDDQFSVERPDGSNFTLKIRSTKLEDSAMYFCASSWDGTLGTQYFGPGTRLLVL.

The J gene is TRBJ2-1, the V gene TRBV6-5; 10 nucleotides agree with TRBD2. This CDR3 spans 16 amino acids. Per the germline V gene, CDR1 is MNHEY and CDR2 is SVGAGI. With V trimmed by 2 bases and J by 2 bases, 3 bases remained unmatched. DNA of the CDR3: TGTGCCAGCAGTTACGGGAGCGGGAGGGCCTACAATGAGCAGTTCTTC. Translation: CASSYGSGRAYNEQFF.

This clone was seen a single time. The chain joins TRBV7-8 to TRBJ2-7, with TRBD1 matching 11 bases. The length of the CDR3 is 16 residues. Germline trimming cut 5 bases from V and 2 bases from J; bases unmatched to any gene: 8. Germline assignment: CDR1 SGHVS and CDR2 FQNEAQ. The CDR3 region is CASSPDGDRGTYEQYF. The CDR3 DNA reads as TGTGCCAGCAGCCCCGACGGGGACAGGGGGACCTACGAGCAGTACTTC.

This clone was picked up one time. The chain recombines TRBV5-1 with TRBJ2-5; 10 nucleotides agree with TRBD1. Germline loops: CDR1 SGHRS, CDR2 YFSETQ. The CDR3 extends over 16 amino acids. With V trimmed by 0 bases and J by 0 bases, 2 bases remained unmatched. In DNA, the CDR3 is TGCGCCAGCAGCTTGGGGGGGACAGGGGACCAAGAGACCCAGTACTTC. It codes for CASSLGGTGDQETQYF.

This rearrangement joins TRBV5-1 to TRBJ1-1; tentative D call: TRBD1 (6 bases). Trimming cost V 3 bases and J 1 base, with 10 bases left between them. CDR3 size: 14 residues. The germline gives CDR1 SGHRS, CDR2 YFSETQ. The CDR3 nucleotides read TGCGCCAGCAGCTCCGGACAGACGAACACTGAAGCTTTCTTT. Translating it yields CASSSGQTNTEAFF.

This clone was found once. The CDR3 region is CASSSPGTSVYNEQFF. The CDR3, as DNA: TGTGCCAGCAGTTCCCCCGGGACTAGCGTTTACAATGAGCAGTTCTTC. The J gene is TRBJ2-1, the V gene TRBV27, with 10 bases lining up with TRBD2. V lost 4 bases to trimming and J lost 4 bases; unmatched junction nucleotides: 7. The length of the CDR3 is 16 residues. Germline CDR1 MNHEY, CDR2 SMNVEV (reference sequence).

This chain connects TRBV6-5 to TRBJ1-2, with a tentative D call TRBD1 (5 bases). Germline V gene sequence: CDR1 MNHEY, CDR2 SVGAGI. The CDR3 is made up of 13 amino acids. Trimming took 2 bases from V and 6 from J, leaving 10 bases between them. CDR3 DNA sequence: TGTGCCAGCAGTTACCGAGGACACGATGGCTACACCTTC. Protein sequence: CASSYRGHDGYTF.

V gene TRBV6-5 combines with J gene TRBJ2-5; 14 bases align to TRBD2. V lost 5 bases to trimming and J lost 5 bases; unmatched junction nucleotides: 4. Germline CDR1 is MNHEY and CDR2 is SVGAGI. This CDR3 is built from 15 residues. The CDR3 here is CASSRGLAGVETQYF. In DNA, the CDR3 is TGTGCCAGCAGTCGGGGACTAGCGGGAGTGGAGACCCAGTACTTC.

The rearrangement joins TRBV4-2 to TRBJ1-4; tentative D call: TRBD1 (6 bases). The CDR3 totals 16 residues. V was cut by 1 base and J by 2 bases, with 11 bases left in between. CDR1 is LGHNA, CDR2 YNFKEQ, per germline. The CDR3 bases are TGTGCCAGCAGCCAAGCCAGCAGGGGTACTAATGAAAAACTGTTTTTT. As protein: CASSQASRGTNEKLFF.

V is TRBV6-5 and J is TRBJ1-4; weak D call: TRBD1 (5 bases). Deletions cut 2 bases from V and 2 bases from J, with 12 bases between. The CDR3 runs to 16 residues. CDR1 and CDR2 (germline): MNHEY, SVGAGI. Written as DNA, the CDR3 is TGTGCCAGCAGTTACGGGGCTCCAGGGACTAATGAAAAACTGTTTTTT. Translation gives CASSYGAPGTNEKLFF.

The V and J genes are TRBV28 and TRBJ2-5; weak D call: TRBD2 (6 bases). V lost 3 bases and J lost 2, with 10 bases in between. The CDR3 covers 14 residues. Germline CDR1 and CDR2: MDHEN and SYDVKM. The DNA for the CDR3 is TGTGCCAGCAGTTTTTATAGCGGTCAAGAGACCCAGTACTTC. Amino acid sequence: CASSFYSGQETQYF.

The chain uses TRBV19 and TRBJ2-7; perhaps TRBD2 as D (6 bases). The CDR3 spans 13 residues. Trimming removed 6 bases from V and 3 bases from J, with 12 bases in between. Germline assignment: CDR1 LNHDA and CDR2 SQIVND (reference sequence). CDR3 nucleotide sequence: TGTGCCAGTAGGGGGACTGACAACTACGAGCAGTACTTC. It is translated as CASRGTDNYEQYF.

This clone was seen just once. The gene calls are TRBV3-1 (or the pseudogene TRBV3-2) and TRBJ2-2, with D tentatively TRBD2 (5 bases). V was pared by 4 bases and J by 2 bases, with 14 bases between. This CDR3 contains 16 residues. Germline V gene lookup returns CDR1 LGHDT and CDR2 YNNKEL (reference sequence). CDR3 nucleotides: TGTGCCAGCAGCCCGAGGGAGACACCCAACACCGGGGAGCTGTTTTTT. It translates to CASSPRETPNTGELFF.